A selection of T cell receptor beta chains follows, all from one sample in a study of T cells in Graves' hyperthyroidism and ophthalmopathy. Each CDR3 protein is one row after TCRdb ran MiXCR on the multiplex PCR reads. The sample yields 370,000 or so distinct CDR3 sequences, 15% to 17% seen once. The sequenced sample consisted of blood. Receptor source: a woman aged 18-29 years with Graves' hyperthyroidism that later progressed to Graves' ophthalmopathy. Both conserved end residues are part of each CDR3. D genes are given only for firm matches. Where a row states a size, it is once, few, many or the class of an expanded clone; other rows omit it.

J: TRBJ2-1; D: TRBD2; V: TRBV6-1; size: many; DNA: TGTGCCAGCAGTTATACGGCTAGCGGGAGTGGGGAGCAGTTCTTC; CDR3: CASSYTASGSGEQFF
J: TRBJ2-1; D: -; V: TRBV20-1; size: many; DNA: TGCAGTGCTAGAGATACTCAGGCCTACAATGAGCAGTTCTTC; CDR3: CSARDTQAYNEQFF
J: TRBJ2-4; D: -; V: TRBV20-1; size: -; DNA: TGCAGTGCTAGCCGAGATTTAGCCAAAAACATTCAGTACTTC; CDR3: CSASRDLAKNIQYF
J: TRBJ2-3; D: -; V: TRBV2; size: many; DNA: TGTGCCAGCCGCGCCCAGCGGGTTTCCACAGATACGCAGTATTTT; CDR3: CASRAQRVSTDTQYF
J: TRBJ2-5; D: -; V: TRBV5-6; size: few; DNA: TGTGCCAGCAGCTTGAGTAGTTCCGCAGGTTGGGAGACCCAGTACTTC; CDR3: CASSLSSSAGWETQYF
J: TRBJ2-1; D: TRBD1; V: TRBV19; size: few; DNA: TGTGCCAGTAGTATTACGGGACAGGGCTCTGGGGGGCAGTTCTTC; CDR3: CASSITGQGSGGQFF
J: TRBJ2-1; D: TRBD2; V: TRBV27; size: many; DNA: TGTGCCAGCAGTCCCGGGACTAGTATCAATGAGCAGTTCTTC; CDR3: CASSPGTSINEQFF
J: TRBJ2-5; D: TRBD1; V: TRBV10-3; size: many; DNA: TGTGCCACGAAGACAGGGGACAGAGAGACCCAGTACTTC; CDR3: CATKTGDRETQYF
J: TRBJ2-1; D: -; V: TRBV28; size: many; DNA: TGTGCCACCTGGGACGGGGAGCAGTTCTTC; CDR3: CATWDGEQFF
J: TRBJ1-6; D: -; V: TRBV11-2; size: few; DNA: TGTGCCAGCAGCTTAGATCTGGGGCGTAATTCACCCCTCCACTTT; CDR3: CASSLDLGRNSPLHF
J: TRBJ1-1; D: -; V: TRBV20-1; size: many; DNA: TGCAGTGCTCATCACAGGAACACTGAAGCTTTCTTT; CDR3: CSAHHRNTEAFF
J: TRBJ2-3; D: TRBD1; V: TRBV2; size: -; DNA: TGTGCCAGCACCCTCTACCGACCCCGGGACAGGGGAGCAGATACGCAGTATTTT; CDR3: CASTLYRPRDRGADTQYF
J: TRBJ1-2; D: TRBD1; V: TRBV5-5; size: -; DNA: TGTGCCAGCAGCCCTTGGGACAGGAGGAGTCTCGGCTATGGCTACACCTTC; CDR3: CASSPWDRRSLGYGYTF
J: TRBJ2-5; D: -; V: TRBV7-8; size: many; DNA: TGTGCCAGCAGCTTAGATCCAGGTCAAGAGACCCAGTACTTC; CDR3: CASSLDPGQETQYF
J: TRBJ2-7; D: -; V: TRBV19; size: -; DNA: TGTGCCAGTAGTATATCTAGGGACTCCTACGAGCAGTACTTC; CDR3: CASSISRDSYEQYF
J: TRBJ2-1; D: -; V: TRBV19; size: few; DNA: TGTGCCAGTAGTATCAAGGCGGCTTTAACCTACAATGAGCAGTTCTTC; CDR3: CASSIKAALTYNEQFF
J: TRBJ1-1; D: -; V: TRBV6-1; size: few; DNA: TGTGCCAGCAAGATACAGGGCGCTGAAGCTTTCTTT; CDR3: CASKIQGAEAFF
J: TRBJ2-3; D: -; V: TRBV7-8; size: many; DNA: TGTGCCAGCAGCTTAGCTCAGACGGGAGATACTAGCACAGATACGCAGTATTTT; CDR3: CASSLAQTGDTSTDTQYF
J: TRBJ2-6; D: TRBD1; V: TRBV12-3/TRBV12-4; size: many; DNA: TGTGCCAGCAGCCGGACAGGGCGATCTGGGGCCAACGTCCTGACTTTC; CDR3: CASSRTGRSGANVLTF
J: TRBJ1-4; D: TRBD1; V: TRBV29-1; size: many; DNA: TGCAGCGTTGAAGTGAGGGGGACCGAGACAGGGGGTCCTTGGGCTAATGAAAAACTGTTTTTT; CDR3: CSVEVRGTETGGPWANEKLFF
J: TRBJ1-5; D: -; V: TRBV28; size: many; DNA: TGTGCCAGCGGGGGGGGTGGCAATCAGCCCCAGCATTTT; CDR3: CASGGGGNQPQHF
J: TRBJ2-5; D: TRBD2; V: TRBV28; size: many; DNA: TGTGCCAGCACTCAATCTCCCGTATCCGGGACTAGCGGGAGATCGGGGTACCAAGAGACCCAGTACTTC; CDR3: CASTQSPVSGTSGRSGYQETQYF
J: TRBJ1-5; D: TRBD1; V: TRBV6-2/TRBV6-3; size: many; DNA: TGTGCCAGCAGTTACGGGACAGGGGGCCAGCCCCAGCATTTT; CDR3: CASSYGTGGQPQHF
J: TRBJ2-3; D: TRBD2; V: TRBV5-1; size: few; DNA: TGCGCCAGCAGCTATCTAGCGGGGGATCGCACAGATACGCAGTATTTT; CDR3: CASSYLAGDRTDTQYF
J: TRBJ2-7; D: -; V: TRBV3-1; size: many; DNA: TGTGCCAGCAGCCAACCAGGGGCGGGCGAGCAGTACTTC; CDR3: CASSQPGAGEQYF
J: TRBJ2-1; D: TRBD1; V: TRBV5-1; size: many; DNA: TGCGCCAGCAGCCGGACAGGCGTGCATGAGCAGTTCTTC; CDR3: CASSRTGVHEQFF
J: TRBJ2-1; D: TRBD2; V: TRBV20-1; size: -; DNA: TGCAGTGCGGGGCGGGGGAGTTCCTACAATGAGCAGTTCTTC; CDR3: CSAGRGSSYNEQFF
J: TRBJ2-3; D: -; V: TRBV30; size: -; DNA: TGTGCCTGGAGTGTACGGATAGCGGTCACCACAGATACGCAGTATTTT; CDR3: CAWSVRIAVTTDTQYF
J: TRBJ2-1; D: -; V: TRBV2; size: many; DNA: TGTGCCAGCAGTGATCTGGCGGAGGGAAGCTCCTACAATGAGCAGTTCTTC; CDR3: CASSDLAEGSSYNEQFF
J: TRBJ2-7; D: TRBD1; V: TRBV7-9; size: many; DNA: TGTGCCAGCAGCTTAGTCGGACAGGGGGCAAACGAGCAGTACTTC; CDR3: CASSLVGQGANEQYF
J: TRBJ2-5; D: -; V: TRBV30; size: many; DNA: TGTGCTTGGAGCAGTGGGAGTCGGGAGACCCAGTACTTC; CDR3: CAWSSGSRETQYF
J: TRBJ2-7; D: TRBD1; V: TRBV12-3/TRBV12-4; size: many; DNA: TGTGCCAGCAGTTTCACAGGGGCCTACGAGCAGTACTTC; CDR3: CASSFTGAYEQYF
J: TRBJ2-1; D: -; V: TRBV14; size: few; DNA: TGTGCCAGCAGCCAAGACCAGAGGCAGTTCTTC; CDR3: CASSQDQRQFF
J: TRBJ2-5; D: TRBD1; V: TRBV6-5; size: many; DNA: TGTGCCAGCAGTTACCATGGACAGGGGCAAGAGACCCAGTACTTC; CDR3: CASSYHGQGQETQYF
J: TRBJ2-3; D: TRBD2; V: TRBV2; size: few; DNA: TGTGCCAGCAGGACTAGCGGGAAGGTGAGCACAGATACGCAGTATTTT; CDR3: CASRTSGKVSTDTQYF